A single sample is the source of the 4 T cell receptor beta chains below, sequenced in a study of cytomegalovirus exposure and HLA in healthy donors. 60 Vbeta and 13 Jbeta primers were used in PCR. The repertoire was sequenced with immunoSEQ multiplex PCR; TCRdb's copy has only in-frame clones and lacks some. The sample holds about 130,000 clones, approximately 80% seen once. Sequenced input: PBMCs. These receptors were taken from a man aged 50-59 years in good health and CMV-seronegative.

This clone is a singleton in its sample. The chain uses TRBV5-4 and TRBJ2-7, with 9 bases matching TRBD2. V was clipped by 0 bases and J by 4 bases; unmatched bases: 5. Germline V gene data show CDR1 as SGHNT and CDR2 as YYREEE (reference sequence). The CDR3 runs to 15 residues. CDR3 DNA: TGTGCCAGCAGCTTGGACACTAGCGGGTTTTACGAGCAGTACTTC. This translates into CASSLDTSGFYEQYF. Based on the CDR3 plus reference TRBV5-4 and TRBJ2-7, the full variable domain is ETGVTQSPTHLIKTRGQQVTLRCSSQSGHNTVSWYQQALGQGPQFIFQYYREEENGRGNFPPRFSGLQFPNYSSELNVNALELDDSALYLCASSLDTSGFYEQYFGPGTRLTVT.

V is TRBV6-1 and J is TRBJ1-2; 7 nucleotides agree with TRBD1. CDR3 length equals 15 residues. V dropped 1 base and J dropped 0; count of bases not matched to a gene: 2. The germline CDR1 and CDR2 sequences are MNHNS and SASEGT. The CDR3 DNA follows: TGTGCCAGCAGTGAAGGACAGGGTACTAACTATGGCTACACCTTC. Translating it yields CASSEGQGTNYGYTF.

This clone was seen only a few times. The J gene is TRBJ1-5, the V gene TRBV10-2; D remains ambiguous. Germline CDR1 and CDR2: WSHSY and SAAADI. The CDR3 runs to 15 residues. Trimming took off 3 bases at V and 0 bases at J, with 9 bases between the two ends. Here the CDR3 DNA reads TGCGCCAGCAGTGAAATCTCTAATAGCAATCAGCCCCAGCATTTT. Its translation is CASSEISNSNQPQHF.

This clone was detected only once. The V call is TRBV6-4, the J call TRBJ1-6; 11 bases map to TRBD1. This CDR3 contains 15 residues. Losses at the gene ends were 6 bases for V and 9 bases for J; bases not matched to a gene: 7. Germline V gives CDR1 MRHNA, CDR2 SNTAGT. The DNA of the CDR3 is TGTGCCAGCAGGGGGACAGGGGGGCCGGGTTCACCCCTCCACTTT. Translation gives CASRGTGGPGSPLHF.